The clone carrying this TCR beta chain was detected ten times or more. Germline assignment: CDR1 MNHEY and CDR2 SVGEGT. The V end lost 6 bases, the J end lost 2 bases, and 14 bases lay between the germline ends. The CDR3 length is 15 residues. The data were obtained in a study of low-dose radiotherapy and immunotherapy resistance in tumors. Sample time point: before trial treatment. With TRAV- and TRBV-specific primers, first-strand cDNA was made, covering the alpha and beta chains. TCRs underwent 20 PCR cycles of amplification with a constant-region primer and V-primer adapter. TCRdb called the reads again in MiXCR, with one record for every CDR3 protein. This sample has around 99,000 distinct CDR3 sequences; 9% to 9.5% occur once, and the top ten carry more than 0.85%.

This TCR came from a male donor with prostate cancer. This sample comprised PBMCs, obtained before treatment. This sequence joins TRBV6-2 or TRBV6-3 and TRBJ1-5; weak D call: TRBD1 (5 bases). CDR3 coding DNA: TGTGCCAGCAGAAAGGCCGTGGGGGGCAATCAGCCCCAGCATTTT. It specifies CASRKAVGGNQPQHF.